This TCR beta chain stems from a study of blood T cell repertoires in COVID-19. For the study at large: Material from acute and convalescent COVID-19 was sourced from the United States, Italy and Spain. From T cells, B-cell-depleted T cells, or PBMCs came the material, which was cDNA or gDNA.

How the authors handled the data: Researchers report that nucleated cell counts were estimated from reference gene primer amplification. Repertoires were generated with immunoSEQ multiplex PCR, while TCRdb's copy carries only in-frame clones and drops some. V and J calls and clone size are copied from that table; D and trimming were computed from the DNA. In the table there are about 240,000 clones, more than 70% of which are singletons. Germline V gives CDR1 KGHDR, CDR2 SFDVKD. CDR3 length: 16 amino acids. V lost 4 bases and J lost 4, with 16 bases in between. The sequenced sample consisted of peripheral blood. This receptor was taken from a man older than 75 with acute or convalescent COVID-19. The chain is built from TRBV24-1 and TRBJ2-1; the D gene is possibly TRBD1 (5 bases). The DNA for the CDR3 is TGTGCCACCAGTGACCCACAGGAGCCGAATTACAATGAGCAGTTCTTC. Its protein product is CATSDPQEPNYNEQFF.